The 21 T cell receptor beta chains below were found in one sample sequenced in a study of cytotoxic CD8 clonotypes in ibrutinib-treated CLL. The protocol was immunoSEQ multiplex PCR, while the TCRdb copy is restricted to in-frame clones and leaves out a portion. Among around 15,000 clones listed, approximately 80% were seen once. This material consisted of PBMCs, taken before ibrutinib treatment. The source is a human donor with chronic lymphocytic leukemia.

The chain employs TRBV6-5 and TRBJ2-7; possible D gene TRBD2, 5 bases. Trimming took 7 bases from V and 0 from J, leaving 7 bases between them. The germline gives CDR1 MNHEY, CDR2 SVGAGI. This CDR3 contains 12 residues. For the CDR3, the DNA is TGTGCCAGCATAGGGAGCTCCTACGAGCAGTACTTC. Its translation is CASIGSSYEQYF.

This chain connects TRBV5-4 to TRBJ2-5; maybe TRBD1 (6 bases). From germline, CDR1 is SGHNT and CDR2 YYREEE (reference sequence). V was cut by 4 bases and J by 1 base, with 14 bases left in between. The CDR3 loop spans 15 amino acids. The CDR3 DNA is TGTGCCAGCAGCACACCGACAGGCCCCCAAGAGACCCAGTACTTC. The encoded protein is CASSTPTGPQETQYF.

The chain recombines TRBV7-9 with TRBJ2-7; the match to TRBD1 covers 10 bases. The CDR3 is 15 residues long. Germline assignment: CDR1 SEHNR and CDR2 FQNEAQ (reference sequence). V was pared by 5 bases and J by 5 bases, with 9 bases of the junction left unmatched. For the CDR3, the DNA is TGTGCCAGCAGCGACCGGGACAGGGGCTGGAACGAGCAGTACTTC. Its translation is CASSDRDRGWNEQYF. Full variable domain (missing parts from reference TRBV7-9 and TRBJ2-7): DTGVSQNPRHKITKRGQNVTFRCDPISEHNRLYWYRQTLGQGPEFLTYFQNEAQLEKSRLLSDRFSAERPKGSFSTLEIQRTEQGDSAMYLCASSDRDRGWNEQYFGPGTRLTVT.

The chain is built from TRBV5-4 and TRBJ2-7, with D perhaps being TRBD1 or TRBD2 (5 bases each). The germline V and J ends were trimmed by 2 bases and 2 bases, with 8 bases remaining between them. The germline CDR1 and CDR2 sequences are SGHNT and YYREEE (reference sequence). The CDR3 length is 13 residues. The CDR3: CASSFGTTYEQYF. DNA for the CDR3: TGTGCCAGCAGCTTTGGGACCACCTACGAGCAGTACTTC.

The rearrangement joins TRBV5-5 to TRBJ2-1; possibly TRBD1 or TRBD2 for D (5 bases each). The length of the CDR3 is 13 residues. In germline, CDR1 is SGHKS, CDR2 YYEKEE (reference sequence). V was clipped by 6 bases and J by 8 bases, with 15 bases between them. The CDR3 bases are TGTGCCAGCACCCTATGGGGACGAGATGAGCAGTTCTTC. It codes for CASTLWGRDEQFF.

The chain carries TRBV5-4 and TRBJ2-2; 14 positions match TRBD2. CDR1 SGHNT and CDR2 YYREEE come from the germline V gene (reference sequence). V gave up 3 bases and J gave up 5 bases; unmatched junction bases: 3. The CDR3 loop spans 16 amino acids. CDR3 amino acids: CASSSGLAGGTGELFF. The CDR3 DNA follows: TGTGCCAGCAGCTCCGGACTAGCGGGAGGTACCGGGGAGCTGTTTTTT.

This chain links TRBV12-1 with TRBJ2-7; the table's TRBD1 call for D was not verified on the DNA. TRBV12-1 is annotated as a pseudogene. The CDR3 runs 12 residues. The CDR3 DNA is TGTGCCAGCAGCTTACAGGGCTGGGAGCAGTACTTC. Residues: CASSLQGWEQYF.

The chain uses TRBV5-4 and TRBJ2-7; TRBD1 matches at 8 bases. The CDR3 loop spans 14 amino acids. The germline CDR1 and CDR2 sequences are SGHNT and YYREEE (reference sequence). V lost 4 bases and J lost 6; bases outside the gene matches: 9. This chain's CDR3 is CASSPTLTGVEQYF. The CDR3 DNA reads TGTGCCAGCAGCCCTACCCTGACAGGGGTCGAGCAGTACTTC. Combining the CDR3 with reference TRBV5-4 and TRBJ2-7 gives the whole variable domain ETGVTQSPTHLIKTRGQQVTLRCSSQSGHNTVSWYQQALGQGPQFIFQYYREEENGRGNFPPRFSGLQFPNYSSELNVNALELDDSALYLCASSPTLTGVEQYFGPGTRLTVT.

The chain carries TRBV7-2 and TRBJ1-1; a possible D gene is TRBD1 (6 bases). In germline, CDR1 is SGHTA, CDR2 FQGNSA. The CDR3 has 16 residues. With 1 base removed from V and 0 bases from J, the gap between germline ends came to 12 bases. The CDR3 region is CASSLVGGRVNTEAFF. DNA for the CDR3: TGTGCCAGCAGCTTAGTAGGGGGGAGGGTGAACACTGAAGCTTTCTTT.

This rearrangement joins TRBV28 to TRBJ2-7, with 9 positions matching TRBD2. J gave up 5 bases and V 7 bases, and 12 bases lay outside the gene matches. The CDR3 consists of 15 residues. CDR1 is MDHEN, CDR2 SYDVKM, per germline. The CDR3 region has the DNA TGTGCCAGCACCTTGCGGAAAGGACTAGCGAACGAGCAGTACTTC. It translates to CASTLRKGLANEQYF.

The chain has TRBV28 and TRBJ2-7; D ambiguous. The ends were cut back, 1 base at V and 2 bases at J, with 9 bases in the middle. Germline CDR1 reads MDHEN; CDR2 reads SYDVKM. CDR3 length equals 14 residues. As DNA, the CDR3 is TGTGCCAGCAGTTTATCGGTCGGTACCTACGAGCAGTACTTC. It is translated as CASSLSVGTYEQYF.

The chain uses TRBV2 and TRBJ2-7, with 7 positions matching TRBD1. CDR3 length: 12 amino acids. Trimming at V came to 5 bases and at J to 4 bases, leaving 2 bases not matched to a gene. CDR1 is SNHLY, CDR2 FYNNEI, per germline. DNA of the CDR3: TGTGCCAGCAGTAGGGGGCTATACGAGCAGTACTTC. It yields the protein CASSRGLYEQYF.

This clone was seen a few times. This sequence joins TRBV2 and TRBJ1-4, with 9 bases fitting TRBD1. V lost 7 bases and J lost 6; bases outside the gene matches: 3. The CDR3 runs to 13 residues. Germline values: CDR1 SNHLY, CDR2 FYNNEI. The CDR3 protein is CASTGQGYEKLFF. The CDR3 region has the DNA TGTGCCAGCACGGGACAGGGTTATGAAAAACTGTTTTTT.

Only a few counts were recorded for this clone. The V gene is TRBV7-9, the J gene TRBJ2-1; D uncertain. Germline V lookup: CDR1 SEHNR, CDR2 FQNEAQ (reference sequence). The CDR3 extends over 14 amino acids. The ends were cut back, 0 bases at V and 4 bases at J, with 7 bases in the middle. CDR3 DNA sequence: TGTGCCAGCAGCTTAGCCGGCGAGTACAATGAGCAGTTCTTC. Protein: CASSLAGEYNEQFF.

This sequence joins TRBV28 and TRBJ1-1; D may be TRBD1 (5 bases). Germline CDR1 MDHEN, CDR2 SYDVKM. The CDR3 loop spans 13 amino acids. V was cut by 7 bases and J by 1 base, with 10 bases left in between. CDR3 nucleotide sequence: TGTGCCAGCATTAGGACAAGGAACACTGAAGCTTTCTTT. The encoded protein is CASIRTRNTEAFF.

V is TRBV29-1 and J is TRBJ1-1; D is ambiguous. The germline V gene encodes CDR1 SQVTM and CDR2 ANQGSEA. Trimming cost V 4 bases and J 6 bases, with 18 bases left between them. The CDR3 has 14 residues. The DNA for the CDR3 is TGCAGCGTTGTATACAGAAGTGGTCTGTCTGAAGCTTTCTTT. Translated, it gives CSVVYRSGLSEAFF.

The chain recombines TRBV2 with TRBJ1-1; D call uncertain. Germline V lookup: CDR1 SNHLY, CDR2 FYNNEI. Trimming stripped 3 bases from V and 0 bases from J, with 17 bases between. CDR3 length: 17 residues. As DNA, the CDR3 is TGTGCCAGCAGTGAGCTGGGAATTCTCGGTATGAACACTGAAGCTTTCTTT. Translated: CASSELGILGMNTEAFF.

This chain uses TRBV18 with TRBJ1-4; D is perhaps TRBD1 (5 bases). The CDR3 totals 16 residues. V was trimmed by 2 bases and J by 0 bases, leaving 10 bases between them. From germline, CDR1 is KGHSH and CDR2 LQKENI. The CDR3 loop reads CASSPNWGATNEKLFF. The CDR3 nucleotides read TGTGCCAGCTCACCAAACTGGGGGGCAACTAATGAAAAACTGTTTTTT.

The V gene is TRBV7-9, the J gene TRBJ2-1; TRBD2 agrees at 14 bases. J lost 7 bases, V lost 4 bases, and 6 bases had no gene match. The CDR3 has 16 amino acids. Germline assignment: CDR1 SEHNR and CDR2 FQNEAQ (reference sequence). CDR3 residues: CASSSRLAGGGNEQFF. The CDR3 DNA reads TGTGCCAGCAGCTCTAGACTAGCGGGAGGGGGAAATGAGCAGTTCTTC.

V is TRBV4-3 and J is TRBJ2-1; 7 nucleotides match TRBD2. V shed 0 bases and J 6 bases; nucleotides not matched to a gene: 8. The CDR3 extends over 16 amino acids. The V gene's germline CDR1 is LGHNA and CDR2 YSLEER. The CDR3 DNA is TGCGCCAGCAGCCAAGATCCGGGGGGTTATAGCAATGAGCAGTTCTTC. The encoded protein is CASSQDPGGYSNEQFF.

The chain joins TRBV30 to TRBJ1-1; D remains unclear. Germline V gene lookup returns CDR1 GTSNPN and CDR2 SVGIG (reference sequence). This CDR3 is built from 12 residues. Trimming left V 3 bases short and J 4 bases short, with 9 bases between. The CDR3 here is CAWSPPFTEAFF. Written as DNA, the CDR3 is TGTGCCTGGAGCCCCCCCTTCACTGAAGCTTTCTTT. Filled out from reference TRBV30 and TRBJ1-1, the complete variable domain reads SQTIHQWPATLVQPVGSPLSLECTVEGTSNPNLYWYRQAAGRGLQLLFYSVGIGQISSEVPQNLSASRPQDRQFILSSKKLLLSDSGFYLCAWSPPFTEAFFGQGTRLTVV.